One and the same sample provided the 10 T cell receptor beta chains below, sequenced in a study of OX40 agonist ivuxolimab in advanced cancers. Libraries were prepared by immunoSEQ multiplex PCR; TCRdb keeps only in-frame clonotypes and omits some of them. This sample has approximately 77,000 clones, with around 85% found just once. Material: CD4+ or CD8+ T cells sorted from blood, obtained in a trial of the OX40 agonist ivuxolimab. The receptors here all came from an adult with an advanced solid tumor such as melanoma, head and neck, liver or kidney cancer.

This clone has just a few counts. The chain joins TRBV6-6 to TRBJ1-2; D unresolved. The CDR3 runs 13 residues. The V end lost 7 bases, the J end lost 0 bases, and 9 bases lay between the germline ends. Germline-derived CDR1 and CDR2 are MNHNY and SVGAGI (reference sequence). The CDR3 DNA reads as TGTGCCAGCATGCAAACTGCTAACTATGGCTACACCTTC. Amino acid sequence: CASMQTANYGYTF.

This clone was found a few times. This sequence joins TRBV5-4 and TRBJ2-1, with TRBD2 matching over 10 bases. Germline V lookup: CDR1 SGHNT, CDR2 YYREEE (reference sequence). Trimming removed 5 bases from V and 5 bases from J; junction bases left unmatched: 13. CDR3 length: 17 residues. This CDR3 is CASRPRTSGYTHNEQFF. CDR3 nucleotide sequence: TGTGCCAGCAGACCTCGGACTAGCGGATATACCCACAATGAGCAGTTCTTC. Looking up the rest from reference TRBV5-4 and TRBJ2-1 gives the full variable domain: ETGVTQSPTHLIKTRGQQVTLRCSSQSGHNTVSWYQQALGQGPQFIFQYYREEENGRGNFPPRFSGLQFPNYSSELNVNALELDDSALYLCASRPRTSGYTHNEQFFGPGTRLTVL.

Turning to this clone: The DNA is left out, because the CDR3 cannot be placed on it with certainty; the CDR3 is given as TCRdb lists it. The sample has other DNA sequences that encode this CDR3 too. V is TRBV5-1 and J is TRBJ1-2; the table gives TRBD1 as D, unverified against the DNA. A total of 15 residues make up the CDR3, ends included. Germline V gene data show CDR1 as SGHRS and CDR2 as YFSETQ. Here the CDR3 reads CASSLVGQGIYGYTF.

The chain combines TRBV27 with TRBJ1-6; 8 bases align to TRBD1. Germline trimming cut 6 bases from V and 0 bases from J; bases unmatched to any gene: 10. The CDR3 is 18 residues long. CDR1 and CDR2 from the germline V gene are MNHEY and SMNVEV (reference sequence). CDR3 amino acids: CASSQRTGLSSYNSPLHF. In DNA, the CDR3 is TGTGCCAGCAGCCAGAGGACAGGGCTGAGCTCCTATAATTCACCCCTCCACTTT.

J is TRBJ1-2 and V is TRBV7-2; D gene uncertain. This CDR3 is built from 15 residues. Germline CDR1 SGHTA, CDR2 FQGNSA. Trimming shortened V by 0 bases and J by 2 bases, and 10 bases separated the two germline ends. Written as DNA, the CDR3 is TGTGCCAGCAGCTTAGCGGAGGGTAGAAACTATGGCTACACCTTC. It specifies CASSLAEGRNYGYTF. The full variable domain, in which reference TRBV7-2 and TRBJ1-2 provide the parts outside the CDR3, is GAGVSQSPSNKVTEKGKDVELRCDPISGHTALYWYRQSLGQGLEFLIYFQGNSAPDKSGLPSDRFSAERTGGSVSTLTIQRTQQEDSAVYLCASSLAEGRNYGYTFGSGTRLTVV.

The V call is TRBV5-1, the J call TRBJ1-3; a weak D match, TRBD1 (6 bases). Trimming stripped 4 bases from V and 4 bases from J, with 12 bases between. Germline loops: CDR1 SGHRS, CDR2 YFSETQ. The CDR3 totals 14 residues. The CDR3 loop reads CASSITGSGNTIYF. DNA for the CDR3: TGCGCCAGCAGCATTACAGGGTCGGGAAACACCATATATTTT.

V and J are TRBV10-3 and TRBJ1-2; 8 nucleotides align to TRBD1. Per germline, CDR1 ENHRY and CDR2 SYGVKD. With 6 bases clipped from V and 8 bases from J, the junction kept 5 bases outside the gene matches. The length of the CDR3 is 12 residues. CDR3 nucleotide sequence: TGTGCCATCAGCGACAGGGGAGGAGGCTACACCTTC. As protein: CAISDRGGGYTF.

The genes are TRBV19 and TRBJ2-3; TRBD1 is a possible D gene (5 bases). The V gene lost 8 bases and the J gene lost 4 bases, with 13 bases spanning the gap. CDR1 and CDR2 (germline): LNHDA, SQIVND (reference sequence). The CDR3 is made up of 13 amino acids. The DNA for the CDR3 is TGTGCCAGTCAGGGTATTGTTGCAGATACGCAGTATTTT. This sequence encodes CASQGIVADTQYF.

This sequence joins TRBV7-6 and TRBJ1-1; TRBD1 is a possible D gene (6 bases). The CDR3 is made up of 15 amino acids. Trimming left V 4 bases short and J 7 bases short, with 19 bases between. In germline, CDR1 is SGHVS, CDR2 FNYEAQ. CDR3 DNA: TGTGCCAGCAGCTCTCTCCCTACGGGGGCGGGTGAAGCTTTCTTT. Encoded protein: CASSSLPTGAGEAFF.

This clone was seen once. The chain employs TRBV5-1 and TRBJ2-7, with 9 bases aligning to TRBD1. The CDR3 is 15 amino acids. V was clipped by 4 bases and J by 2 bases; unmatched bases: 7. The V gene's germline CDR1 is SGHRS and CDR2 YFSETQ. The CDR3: CASSPRGTGPYEQYF. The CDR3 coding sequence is TGCGCCAGCAGCCCGCGGGGGACAGGGCCCTACGAGCAGTACTTC.